What follows describes a single T cell receptor beta chain. Its antigen remains unidentified. The sample holds no much larger clone one base away, and base qualities are not on file. These data belong to a study of PD-L1 blockade in urothelial cancer (dated by TCRdb to 2015 to 2018). Broadly, across the study: Therapy was started at some point between 2012 and 2014 for all patients, and atezolizumab 1,200 mg was administered intravenously every 3 weeks. About 85% of the 29 patients were identified as males with urothelial cancer of bladder origin, and a prior smoking history was reported by 18 of 29 patients. Patients had an ECOG performance status of 0 or 1 and had received between 0 and 3 prior chemotherapy regimens. Blood samples were analyzed at two time points: 3 weeks after treatment start (second dose) and 6 weeks after treatment start. A median of about 140,000 T cells and just over 80,000 unique TCRs was obtained from blood samples, and a median clonality of about 0.08 was observed. An exploratory multi-omic analysis was conducted of the somatic, immune and clinical correlates of response to PD-L1 blockade with atezolizumab in urothelial cancer. TCR sequencing covered pretreatment tumor samples and matched, serially collected peripheral blood taken before and after atezolizumab treatment. Durable clinical benefit was defined as progression-free survival longer than 6 months, and TCR features were also tested against progression-free and overall survival. In the same patients, whole exome sequencing and RNA sequencing of pretreatment tumors were performed in addition to TCR sequencing. Durable clinical benefit was achieved by nine patients but not by the remaining 20. Pretreatment blood TCR-seq was available for 30 or so patients, at least one posttreatment blood collection was obtained for roughly 25 patients, and tumor TCR-seq was available for roughly 25 patients.

The time point label, as the study defines it: pretreatment peripheral blood. The cohort comprised fewer than 35 patients with locally advanced or metastatic urothelial carcinoma treated at Memorial Sloan Kettering on a trial protocol. Peripheral blood mononuclear cells were collected pretreatment and during treatment, with between 1 and 8 total time points obtained per patient. The Qiagen DNeasy Blood extraction kit was used to purify genomic DNA from total PBMCs and tumor samples. PBMCs were collected pretreatment and during treatment and were isolated and stored as previously described. Spanning cysteine to phenylalanine, the CDR3 consists of 11 amino acids. Left in the record is the CDR3 DNA by itself, 33 bases read in frame from the first base. CDR1 and CDR2 are read off the germline V gene as SQVTM and ANQGSEA. Trimming removed 6 bases from V and 6 bases from J, leaving 8 bases between the germline ends.

To estimate absolute template abundance from read counts, synthetic TCR analog templates were spiked into each PCR. Using the immunoSEQ assay, TCRbeta CDR3 regions were amplified from genomic DNA with bias-controlled V and J gene primers. Sequencing of rearranged TCRbeta segments was performed at approximately 20X coverage. For the original study's pipeline: Sequencing errors were corrected by clustering, and CDR3s were annotated against IMGT so that V, D and J genes could be assigned. Downstream analyses used only productive TCRbeta rearrangements, leaving out any out-of-frame or stop-codon sequences. To compute clonality, Shannon entropy was normalized by the log of the number of unique productive sequences and then subtracted from one. Fisher's exact test with Benjamini-Hochberg correction, at a threshold of adjusted p below 0.01, was used to find clones that differed between time points or between blood and tumor. TCRdb took this table from immuneACCESS and kept in-frame rearrangements with V and J called. Such tables lack part of the clones; where checked against another copy, unresolved V genes explain under half of the gap, and the rest is unexplained. V and J calls and clone size are copied from that table; D and trimming were computed from the DNA. The sample records tens of thousands of clones, approximately 86% of which are singletons. Of the sample, approximately 15% falls within the top ten clones.

Summary of the overall study and its limitations: Improved progression-free and overall survival was associated with having pretreatment peripheral blood TCR clonality below the median. Small sample size (n ≈ 28) and many exploratory analyses mean the results are intended to be hypothesis-generating. At 3 weeks after the start of treatment, tumor-associated TCR clones in peripheral blood had expanded more in patients with durable benefit (n of about 20, p = 0.022).

The TCR comes from a man aged 55-75 years with urothelial cancer. The chain is made from TRBV29-1 and TRBJ2-2, with the D gene call left open. The sample consisted of PBMCs, taken around atezolizumab (anti-PD-L1) treatment. The sequence in DNA is TGCAGCGTCGCACAGTCCGGGGAGCTGTTTTTT. This yields the protein CSVAQSGELFF.